The 11 T cell receptor beta chains presented below share a single source sample, sequenced in a study. TCRdb recomputed calls from the 5' RACE reads with MiXCR, one row per CDR3 protein. Here the sample spans just over 60,000 distinct CDR3 sequences, 25% to 35% being singletons. What was sequenced was tumor-infiltrating naive CD4+ T cells sorted from the breast tumor. Described subset: naive CD4+ T cells, CD4+CD45RA+CD25-. The receptor set was obtained from a female donor with breast cancer.

This clonotype was seen only a few times. The V gene is TRBV10-3, the J gene TRBJ1-1; the D gene is possibly TRBD1 (5 bases). Per the germline V gene, CDR1 is ENHRY and CDR2 is SYGVKD. Deletions cut 6 bases from V and 3 bases from J, with 14 bases between. This CDR3 is built from 14 residues. CDR3 sequence (DNA): TGTGCCATCAGCGCAGACGGGACTTACACTGAAGCTTTCTTT. As protein: CAISADGTYTEAFF.

As DNA, the CDR3 is TGTGCCAGCAGCTTGCCCATTAGCACAGATACGCAGTATTTT. Translated: CASSLPISTDTQYF. The chain uses TRBV5-4 and TRBJ2-3; D unresolved. Per germline, CDR1 SGHNT and CDR2 YYREEE (reference sequence). V was shortened by 1 base and J by 0 bases, with 6 bases between the two germline ends. This CDR3 is 14 amino acids long.

The chain couples TRBV5-1 to TRBJ2-5; TRBD1 matches 9 bases. Germline lookup yields CDR1 SGHRS and CDR2 YFSETQ. This CDR3 is built from 16 residues. V lost 1 base and J lost 4; bases outside the gene matches: 8. CDR3 nucleotides: TGCGCCAGCAGCTTGACGGGACAGGGTTTTGGAGAGACCCAGTACTTC. This translates into CASSLTGQGFGETQYF. The entire variable domain, with the rest obtained from reference TRBV5-1 and TRBJ2-5, is as follows: KAGVTQTPRYLIKTRGQQVTLSCSPISGHRSVSWYQQTPGQGLQFLFEYFSETQRNKGNFPGRFSGRQFSNSRSEMNVSTLELGDSALYLCASSLTGQGFGETQYFGPGTRLLVL.

This clonotype was found once. The chain combines TRBV7-9 with TRBJ2-6; D not resolved. The CDR3 consists of 16 residues. Trimming shortened V by 3 bases and J by 2 bases, and 11 bases separated the two germline ends. The germline CDR1 and CDR2 sequences are SEHNR and FQNEAQ (reference sequence). In DNA form, the CDR3 reads TGTGCCAGCAGCTTGTACGCATCCCCTGGGGCCAACGTCCTGACTTTC. It is translated as CASSLYASPGANVLTF. Together with reference TRBV7-9 and TRBJ2-6, the CDR3 gives the full variable domain: DTGVSQNPRHKITKRGQNVTFRCDPISEHNRLYWYRQTLGQGPEFLTYFQNEAQLEKSRLLSDRFSAERPKGSFSTLEIQRTEQGDSAMYLCASSLYASPGANVLTFGAGSRLTVL.

This rearrangement joins TRBV7-9 to TRBJ1-1; D is unresolved. V lost 5 bases and J 0 bases, leaving 4 bases between the germline ends. Germline CDR1 and CDR2: SEHNR and FQNEAQ (reference sequence). This CDR3 spans 12 amino acids. CDR3 DNA sequence: TGTGCCAGCAGCGGGCTGAACACTGAAGCTTTCTTT. This codes for CASSGLNTEAFF.

The chain carries TRBV28 and TRBJ2-5, with a possible D match to TRBD2 (6 bases). The CDR3 totals 14 residues. CDR1 and CDR2 from the germline V gene are MDHEN and SYDVKM. V lost 3 bases to trimming and J lost 3 bases, with 11 bases between them. CDR3 region: CASSFLGGEETQYF. The DNA of the CDR3 is TGTGCCAGCAGTTTCCTCGGGGGTGAAGAGACCCAGTACTTC. The whole variable domain, filled in from reference TRBV28 and TRBJ2-5, reads DVKVTQSSRYLVKRTGEKVFLECVQDMDHENMFWYRQDPGLGLRLIYFSYDVKMKEKGDIPEGYSVSREKKERFSLILESASTNQTSMYLCASSFLGGEETQYFGPGTRLLVL.

This clonotype was recorded a few times. This chain uses TRBV2 with TRBJ2-5; D uncertain. The germline V and J ends were trimmed by 4 bases and 5 bases, with 8 bases remaining between them. Germline CDR1 reads SNHLY; CDR2 reads FYNNEI. This CDR3 is built from 12 residues. Here the CDR3 DNA reads TGTGCCAGCAGTGTAGGGTTGGAGACCCAGTACTTC. It translates to CASSVGLETQYF.

This clonotype came up many times. The gene calls are TRBV6-1 and TRBJ1-2; a weak D match, TRBD1 (5 bases). Germline V lookup: CDR1 MNHNS, CDR2 SASEGT. V shed 5 bases and J shed 8 bases, with 21 bases lying between them. The CDR3 is 15 residues long. In DNA form, the CDR3 reads TGTGCCAGCAGTTCGCGCTCGATACTAAAGGGGGGCTACACCTTC. This translates into CASSSRSILKGGYTF.

This clonotype was detected only a few times. Its ends do not fully match the called genes, so a read error is possible. The chain couples TRBV29-1 to TRBJ2-3; D remains unclear. Germline loops: CDR1 SQVTM, CDR2 ANQGSEA. The CDR3 spans 15 residues. CDR3 DNA sequence: TGCAGCGCTGAAGGTTGGCCTCCGGTAGAAGATACGCAGTATTTT. Protein: CSAEGWPPVEDTQYF.

CDR3 DNA sequence: TGTGCCAGCAGTTTTTTACTCCTGGACACCTACGAGCAGTACTTC. Amino acid sequence: CASSFLLLDTYEQYF. The V call is TRBV6-2 or TRBV6-3, the J call TRBJ2-7; D is perhaps TRBD1 (5 bases). Germline CDR1 reads MNHEY; CDR2 reads SVGEGT. Trimming stripped 4 bases from V and 2 bases from J, with 15 bases between. This CDR3 region has 15 residues.

This chain uses TRBV6-2 or TRBV6-3 with TRBJ1-2; D is perhaps TRBD1 (5 bases). Germline assignment: CDR1 MNHEY and CDR2 SVGEGT. The CDR3 has 15 amino acids. Trimming removed 2 bases at V and 0 bases at J, with 10 bases between. CDR3 in DNA: TGTGCCAGCAGTTACGGGGCCAGTTCTAACTATGGCTACACCTTC. It translates to CASSYGASSNYGYTF.